The 2 T cell receptor beta chains below all came from one sample that was sequenced in a study of early T cells in non-severe SARS-CoV-2 infection. TCRdb fed the 5' RACE reads into MiXCR, producing one record per CDR3 protein. The top ten clones hold around 9.4% of a sample with roughly 52,000 distinct CDR3 sequences, about 8.2% of them seen once. Sequencing used whole blood. Receptors were obtained from an adult who was a healthcare worker with PCR-confirmed SARS-CoV-2 infection or an uninfected control (not recorded which).

This clonotype was picked up many times. The chain uses TRBV12-3 or TRBV12-4 and TRBJ1-3; no firm D call. V was trimmed by 5 bases and J by 7 bases, leaving 15 bases between them. The CDR3 runs 14 residues. The CDR3 protein is CASSGRRGWNTIYF. In DNA form, the CDR3 reads TGTGCCAGCAGTGGACGGCGTGGGTGGAACACCATATATTTT.

This clonotype was observed a few times. This chain joins TRBV3-1 and TRBJ1-1; D gene ambiguous. V dropped 4 bases and J dropped 0 bases, with 9 bases sitting between them. Per germline, CDR1 LGHDT and CDR2 YNNKEL (reference sequence). The length of the CDR3 is 14 residues. This CDR3 reads CASSRPGLNTEAFF. CDR3 nucleotides: TGTGCCAGCAGCCGTCCGGGCCTGAACACTGAAGCTTTCTTT.